A single sample is the source of the 25 T cell receptor beta chains below, sequenced in a study of blood T cell repertoires in COVID-19 (dated by TCRdb to between 2020 and 2021). Libraries were constructed by the immunoSEQ multiplex PCR assay. Sourced from immuneACCESS, this table was stored by TCRdb with only in-frame sequences that have V and J called. A share of the clones is absent; for the studies checked, an unresolved V gene accounts for under half, and the remainder has no known explanation. The sample includes roughly 140,000 clones, with around four fifths observed a single time. In total, the top ten clones hold about 7.2% of the sample. The sequencing input was PBMCs or T cells enriched from blood (not recorded which). The receptor set was obtained from a man aged 45-65 years who had recovered from COVID-19.

The rearrangement joins TRBV27 to TRBJ1-5; TRBD1 might be the D (5 bases). Per germline, CDR1 MNHEY and CDR2 SMNVEV (reference sequence). Trimming shortened V by 3 bases and J by 6 bases, and 12 bases separated the two germline ends. The CDR3 sequence is 14 residues long. The CDR3 sequence: CASSFGGAGQPQHF. The DNA of the CDR3 is TGTGCCAGCAGTTTTGGTGGGGCTGGTCAGCCCCAGCATTTT.

This clone appeared a few times. The rearrangement uses TRBV19 and TRBJ1-1; no definite D call. The germline V gene encodes CDR1 LNHDA and CDR2 SQIVND (reference sequence). The CDR3 consists of 14 residues. The V end was cut by 7 bases, the J end by 5 bases, with 17 bases between. In nucleotides, the CDR3 is TGTGCCAGTATAGGCTCCCGGGTTAATACTGAAGCTTTCTTT. Its protein product is CASIGSRVNTEAFF.

V is TRBV6-5 and J is TRBJ1-2; maybe TRBD1 (6 bases). Germline V gene lookup returns CDR1 MNHEY and CDR2 SVGAGI. V lost 2 bases and J 3 bases, leaving 10 bases between the germline ends. The CDR3 length is 14 residues. The DNA for the CDR3 is TGTGCCAGCAGTTACGGGGGCCCATACTATGGCTACACCTTC. It specifies CASSYGGPYYGYTF.

The chain couples TRBV6-5 to TRBJ1-3, with 7 positions matching TRBD1. Germline CDR1 reads MNHEY; CDR2 reads SVGAGI. This CDR3 comprises 15 residues. Unmatched junction bases numbered 9, after V lost 10 bases and J lost 0 bases. This CDR3 reads CATLGQVSSGNTIYF. Here the CDR3 DNA reads TGTGCCACCTTAGGACAGGTCAGCTCTGGAAACACCATATATTTT.

The chain recombines TRBV19 with TRBJ1-5; TRBD1 agrees at 9 bases. This CDR3 region has 19 residues. With V trimmed by 2 bases and J by 7 bases, 18 bases remained unmatched. The germline gives CDR1 LNHDA, CDR2 SQIVND (reference sequence). Here the CDR3 DNA reads TGTGCCAGTAGTATAAACTTGGGACAGGGAAGGAGGTCGGGGCAGCCCCAGCATTTT. This translates into CASSINLGQGRRSGQPQHF. The whole variable domain, remainder taken from reference TRBV19 and TRBJ1-5, is DGGITQSPKYLFRKEGQNVTLSCEQNLNHDAMYWYRQDPGQGLRLIYYSQIVNDFQKGDIAEGYSVSREKKESFPLTVTSAQKNPTAFYLCASSINLGQGRRSGQPQHFGDGTRLSIL.

Only a few counts were recorded for this clone. The chain carries TRBV4-1 and TRBJ1-2; 11 nucleotides align to TRBD1. The V gene's germline CDR1 is MGHRA and CDR2 YSYEKL. V lost 4 bases and J lost 3; bases outside the gene matches: 10. The CDR3 loop spans 17 amino acids. The CDR3: CASSLHTAGQGDYGYTF. CDR3 coding DNA: TGCGCCAGCAGCCTCCACACTGCGGGACAGGGGGACTATGGCTACACCTTC.

This sequence joins TRBV7-9 and TRBJ1-1, with 8 positions matching TRBD1. V trimming: 5 bases; J trimming: 6 bases; junction bases outside the gene matches: 11. CDR3 length equals 15 residues. The germline V gene encodes CDR1 SEHNR and CDR2 FQNEAQ (reference sequence). The CDR3 sequence: CASSTGGQGSSEAFF. CDR3 in DNA: TGTGCCAGCAGCACCGGAGGACAGGGCAGCTCTGAAGCTTTCTTT.

CDR3: CASSPLAGPTGELFF. In DNA, the CDR3 is TGTGCCAGTTCCCCTTTAGCGGGGCCGACCGGGGAGCTGTTTTTT. This chain links TRBV27 with TRBJ2-2; TRBD2 agrees at 8 bases. Per the germline V gene, CDR1 is MNHEY and CDR2 is SMNVEV (reference sequence). V was clipped by 9 bases and J by 5 bases; unmatched bases: 11. The CDR3 has 15 amino acids.

The chain joins TRBV5-1 to TRBJ1-5; D not certain. Between the trimmed V and J ends, which lost 3 bases and 0 bases, there was a span of 7 bases. The CDR3 covers 14 residues. Germline CDR1 reads SGHRS; CDR2 reads YFSETQ. The DNA for the CDR3 is TGCGCCAGCAGCTACGGGGATAGCAATCAGCCCCAGCATTTT. This translates into CASSYGDSNQPQHF.

The chain couples TRBV27 to TRBJ1-6; D uncertain. V lost 3 bases, J lost 10 bases, and 7 bases lay in between. CDR1 MNHEY and CDR2 SMNVEV come from the germline V gene (reference sequence). CDR3 size: 12 residues. CDR3 in DNA: TGTGCCAGCAGTTTGAGGAACTCACCCCTCCACTTT. Translated, it gives CASSLRNSPLHF.

For the CDR3, the DNA is TGTGCCAGCAGCCACATCCTTGTCTCCTCTGGGGCCAACGTCCTGACTTTC. Protein sequence: CASSHILVSSGANVLTF. This chain connects TRBV7-9 to TRBJ2-6; D remains unclear. CDR1 and CDR2 (germline): SEHNR, FQNEAQ (reference sequence). Trimming pared 5 bases from V and 0 bases from J, leaving 14 bases between. The CDR3 totals 17 residues.

This sequence joins TRBV7-2 and TRBJ2-3; 7 nucleotides match TRBD1. Germline V gene data show CDR1 as SGHTA and CDR2 as FQGNSA. This CDR3 contains 16 residues. The junction had 6 bases not matched to a gene; V was cut back by 1 base and J by 2 bases. The CDR3: CASSLVGTAYTDTQYF. As DNA, the CDR3 is TGTGCCAGCAGCTTAGTCGGGACAGCATACACAGATACGCAGTATTTT.

This clone was seen a single time. The V gene is TRBV2, the J gene TRBJ2-7; perhaps TRBD1 as D (6 bases). Germline V gene lookup returns CDR1 SNHLY and CDR2 FYNNEI. There are 14 residues in the CDR3. Trimming stripped 2 bases from V and 4 bases from J, with 12 bases between. This CDR3 reads CASSERGTLYEQYF. The CDR3 coding sequence is TGTGCCAGCAGTGAAAGGGGGACGCTATACGAGCAGTACTTC.

The chain has TRBV5-1 and TRBJ1-2; TRBD1 matches at 7 bases. The CDR3 sequence is 17 residues long. The ends lost 1 base at V and 1 base at J; junction bases unmatched: 10. Germline values: CDR1 SGHRS, CDR2 YFSETQ. CDR3 nucleotides: TGCGCCAGCAGCTTGAGGGGCACAGGGACAGTTAACTATGGCTACACCTTC. Its protein is CASSLRGTGTVNYGYTF.

The V call is TRBV7-3, the J call TRBJ2-2, with no clear D. The germline gives CDR1 SGHTA, CDR2 FQGTGA. V lost 2 bases to trimming and J lost 2 bases, with 12 bases between them. This CDR3 has 16 residues. The CDR3 DNA follows: TGTGCCAGCAGCTTAGGAGTGGGTGTCAACACCGGGGAGCTGTTTTTT. Translation: CASSLGVGVNTGELFF. The full variable domain, in which reference TRBV7-3 and TRBJ2-2 provide the parts outside the CDR3, is GAGVSQTPSNKVTEKGKYVELRCDPISGHTALYWYRQSLGQGPEFLIYFQGTGAADDSGLPNDRFFAVRPEGSVSTLKIQRTERGDSAVYLCASSLGVGVNTGELFFGEGSRLTVL.

The rearrangement links TRBV19 to TRBJ1-2; D remains ambiguous. The germline V and J ends were trimmed by 3 bases and 5 bases, with 10 bases remaining between them. This CDR3 has 13 residues. Germline loops: CDR1 LNHDA, CDR2 SQIVND (reference sequence). The CDR3 loop reads CASSIMEEYGYTF. The CDR3 region has the DNA TGTGCCAGTAGTATTATGGAGGAATATGGCTACACCTTC.

This clone was detected once. The chain links TRBV11-2 to TRBJ2-7; no firm D call. The CDR3 runs to 17 residues. V was pared by 4 bases and J by 1 base, with 20 bases between. Germline V gene lookup returns CDR1 SGHAT and CDR2 FQNNGV. The CDR3 DNA reads as TGTGCCAGCAGCTCCCCCCTACAGAAATTTGTATCCTACGAGCAGTACTTC. It codes for CASSSPLQKFVSYEQYF.

The chain has TRBV27 and TRBJ2-5; D gene uncertain. This CDR3 is 14 amino acids long. Per the germline V gene, CDR1 is MNHEY and CDR2 is SMNVEV (reference sequence). Trimming took off 2 bases at V and 4 bases at J, with 11 bases between the two ends. The CDR3 nucleotides are TGTGCCAGCAGTTTAAGGAGTGGTGGAGAGACCCAGTACTTC. It specifies CASSLRSGGETQYF.

The chain combines TRBV5-6 with TRBJ2-7; 8 bases are shared with TRBD1. CDR1 is SGHDT, CDR2 YYEEEE, per germline. This CDR3 is 15 amino acids long. The J segment lost 4 bases and the V segment lost 4 bases, leaving 10 bases of the junction unmatched. The CDR3 nucleotides read TGTGCCAGCAGCCTAACTCAGGGGGCTTCGTACGAGCAGTACTTC. It specifies CASSLTQGASYEQYF. Supplemented by reference TRBV5-6 and TRBJ2-7, the full variable domain reads DAGVTQSPTHLIKTRGQQVTLRCSPKSGHDTVSWYQQALGQGPQFIFQYYEEEERQRGNFPDRFSGHQFPNYSSELNVNALLLGDSALYLCASSLTQGASYEQYFGPGTRLTVT.

The rearrangement links TRBV24-1 to TRBJ1-4, with TRBD1 identical over 7 bases. Germline CDR1 KGHDR, CDR2 SFDVKD. The CDR3 has 13 amino acids. Unmatched junction bases numbered 4, after V lost 5 bases and J lost 8 bases. CDR3 in DNA: TGTGCCACCAGTGTCTACAGGGGAGAAAAACTGTTTTTT. Protein sequence: CATSVYRGEKLFF.

This sequence joins TRBV5-6 and TRBJ1-1; tentatively, D is TRBD1 (6 bases). The CDR3 is 15 amino acids. CDR1 is SGHDT, CDR2 YYEEEE, per germline. Trimming stripped 0 bases from V and 0 bases from J, with 9 bases between. CDR3 nucleotide sequence: TGTGCCAGCAGCTTGGGGGGGCCCATGAACACTGAAGCTTTCTTT. This translates into CASSLGGPMNTEAFF.

This clone was detected only once. Other DNA variants within this sample encode the same CDR3. This sequence joins TRBV7-9 and TRBJ2-3; maybe TRBD2 (6 bases). The CDR3 runs 15 residues. The germline V gene has CDR1 SEHNR and CDR2 FQNEAQ (reference sequence). The ends were cut back, 1 base at V and 1 base at J, with 9 bases in the middle. CDR3 sequence (DNA): TGTGCCAGCAGCTTAGTGGGACTGGGCACAGATACGCAGTATTTT. As protein: CASSLVGLGTDTQYF.

The V gene is TRBV11-3, the J gene TRBJ2-1; no reliable D call. The V gene lost 3 bases and the J gene lost 6 bases, with 9 bases spanning the gap. In germline, CDR1 is SGHNT, CDR2 YENEEA. The CDR3 length is 13 residues. In nucleotides, the CDR3 is TGTGCCAGCAGCTTTGGGCCCATCAATGAGCAGTTCTTC. Its translation is CASSFGPINEQFF.

Written as DNA, the CDR3 is TGTGCCAGCAGCGCGGGACTCCTAAGCTCCTACGAGCAGTACTTC. This encodes CASSAGLLSSYEQYF. V and J are TRBV7-8 and TRBJ2-7; D is possibly TRBD2 (6 bases). The CDR3 has 15 amino acids. V gave up 5 bases and J gave up 0 bases, with 14 bases separating them. The germline CDR1 and CDR2 sequences are SGHVS and FQNEAQ.

This chain uses TRBV7-9 with TRBJ1-1; possible D gene TRBD1, 6 bases. Per germline, CDR1 SEHNR and CDR2 FQNEAQ (reference sequence). The V end was cut by 7 bases, the J end by 5 bases, with 17 bases between. The CDR3 is 14 amino acids. CDR3 sequence: CASTEQGMMTEAFF. The CDR3 DNA is TGTGCCAGCACCGAACAGGGTATGATGACTGAAGCTTTCTTT.